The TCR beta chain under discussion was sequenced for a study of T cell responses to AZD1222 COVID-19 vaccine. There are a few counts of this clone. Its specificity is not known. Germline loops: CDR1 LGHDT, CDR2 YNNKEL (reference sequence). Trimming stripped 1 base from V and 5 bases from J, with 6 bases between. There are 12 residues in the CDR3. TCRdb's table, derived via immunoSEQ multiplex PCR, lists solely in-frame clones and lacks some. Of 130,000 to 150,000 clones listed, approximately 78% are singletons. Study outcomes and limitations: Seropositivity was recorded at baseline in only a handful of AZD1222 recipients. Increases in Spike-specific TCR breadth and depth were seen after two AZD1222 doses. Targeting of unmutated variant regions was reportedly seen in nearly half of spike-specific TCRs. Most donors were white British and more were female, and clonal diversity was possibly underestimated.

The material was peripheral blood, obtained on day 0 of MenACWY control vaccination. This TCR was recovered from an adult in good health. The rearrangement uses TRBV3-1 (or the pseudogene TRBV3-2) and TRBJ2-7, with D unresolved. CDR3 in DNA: TGTGCCAGCAGCCAAGTGTCAGACGAGCAGTACTTC. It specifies CASSQVSDEQYF.